This passage covers 30 T cell receptor beta chains from one sample sequenced in a study of OX40 agonist ivuxolimab in advanced cancers. Data came from immunoSEQ multiplex PCR; TCRdb stores just in-frame clones and leaves some out. In the table there are some 60,000 clones, 91% of which are singletons. The source material was CD4+ or CD8+ T cells sorted from blood, sampled in a trial of the OX40 agonist ivuxolimab. Source of these receptors: an adult with an advanced solid tumor such as melanoma, head and neck, liver or kidney cancer.

In this sample, this clone turned up once. The chain has TRBV6-5 and TRBJ1-4; 10 bases map to TRBD1. The CDR3 consists of 15 residues. V lost 8 bases to trimming and J lost 4 bases; unmatched junction nucleotides: 7. Germline V gene data show CDR1 as MNHEY and CDR2 as SVGAGI. The CDR3 sequence: CASGRDRGGNEKLFF. The CDR3 coding sequence is TGTGCCAGCGGTAGGGACAGGGGCGGTAATGAAAAACTGTTTTTT.

This chain connects TRBV5-1 to TRBJ2-3; tentatively, D is TRBD1 (6 bases). The CDR3 consists of 16 residues. Germline CDR1 and CDR2: SGHRS and YFSETQ. Trimming stripped 0 bases from V and 6 bases from J, with 17 bases between. CDR3 loop: CASSLDGGSTRDTQYF. Here the CDR3 DNA reads TGCGCCAGCAGCTTGGATGGGGGCTCAACCCGGGATACGCAGTATTTT.

This chain connects TRBV28 to TRBJ2-3; D is ambiguous. Trimming stripped 7 bases from V and 2 bases from J, with 10 bases between. The CDR3 totals 13 residues. Germline CDR1 MDHEN, CDR2 SYDVKM. DNA for the CDR3: TGTGCCAGCAATTGGGAAACCACAGATACGCAGTATTTT. Translated: CASNWETTDTQYF.

The chain is built from TRBV19 and TRBJ1-1; D gene ambiguous. Germline CDR1 and CDR2: LNHDA and SQIVND (reference sequence). Trimming shortened V by 1 base and J by 0 bases, and 6 bases separated the two germline ends. CDR3 length: 14 residues. Here the CDR3 reads CASSIGRVNTEAFF. The DNA for the CDR3 is TGTGCCAGTAGTATAGGTAGGGTGAACACTGAAGCTTTCTTT.

This clone has more than one count but fewer than ten. This rearrangement joins TRBV28 to TRBJ2-2; a possible D gene is TRBD1 (6 bases). The CDR3 has 14 amino acids. The ends were cut back, 2 bases at V and 7 bases at J, with 11 bases in the middle. In germline, CDR1 is MDHEN, CDR2 SYDVKM. DNA of the CDR3: TGTGCCAGCAGTTTACCAACAGGGCACGGGGAGCTGTTTTTT. This codes for CASSLPTGHGELFF.

The V call is TRBV11-2, the J call TRBJ2-7; 8 bases fit TRBD1. CDR1 and CDR2 (germline): SGHAT, FQNNGV. Trimming removed 3 bases from V and 6 bases from J; junction bases left unmatched: 10. The CDR3 consists of 15 residues. The CDR3 nucleotides read TGTGCCAGCAGCTTCGGGACAGGTCGATCGGCCGAGCAGTACTTC. This gives the protein CASSFGTGRSAEQYF.

The chain links TRBV11-2 to TRBJ1-5; unclear D gene. CDR1 is SGHAT and CDR2 is FQNNGV in the germline V gene. This CDR3 is 14 amino acids long. The V end lost 6 bases, the J end lost 4 bases, and 13 bases lay between the germline ends. The CDR3 DNA reads TGTGCCAGCAGTCGAACAAGCACAAATCAGCCCCAGCATTTT. It encodes CASSRTSTNQPQHF.

The rearrangement joins TRBV7-2 to TRBJ1-4; D is unclear. The CDR3 extends over 14 amino acids. Germline V gene data show CDR1 as SGHTA and CDR2 as FQGNSA. V shed 6 bases and J shed 7 bases, with 15 bases lying between them. CDR3 amino acids: CASSSGLISEKLFF. In nucleotides, the CDR3 is TGTGCCAGCAGTTCAGGATTAATAAGTGAAAAACTGTTTTTT.

The CDR3 sequence: CASERETTDTQYF. Written as DNA, the CDR3 is TGTGCCAGCGAGCGGGAGACGACAGATACGCAGTATTTT. This sequence joins TRBV6-1 and TRBJ2-3, with TRBD2 identical over 8 bases. Germline V CDR1 and CDR2: MNHNS, SASEGT. Germline trimming cut 8 bases from V and 3 bases from J; bases unmatched to any gene: 4. There are 13 residues in the CDR3.

The chain recombines TRBV27 with TRBJ2-1; D unresolved. CDR1 is MNHEY, CDR2 SMNVEV, per germline (reference sequence). CDR3 length equals 15 residues. V lost 5 bases to trimming and J lost 0 bases, with 11 bases between them. Here the CDR3 DNA reads TGTGCCAGCAGTGGCGACATAAGCTCCTACAATGAGCAGTTCTTC. This sequence encodes CASSGDISSYNEQFF.

The rearrangement joins TRBV19 to TRBJ1-2; D possibly corresponds to TRBD1 (5 bases). Trimming stripped 8 bases from V and 4 bases from J, with 14 bases between. CDR3 size: 13 residues. CDR1 LNHDA and CDR2 SQIVND come from the germline V gene (reference sequence). This CDR3 is CASADRVFYGYTF. In nucleotides, the CDR3 is TGTGCCAGTGCTGACAGAGTTTTCTATGGCTACACCTTC.

This clone was picked up a small number of times. The CDR3 sequence is CASSGLAPLTQYF. The CDR3 DNA is TGTGCCAGCTCAGGGTTGGCCCCGTTGACCCAGTACTTC. V gene TRBV28 combines with J gene TRBJ2-5, with D perhaps matching TRBD1 (5 bases). Germline V lookup: CDR1 MDHEN, CDR2 SYDVKM. CDR3 length: 13 residues. Trimming took off 8 bases at V and 7 bases at J, with 17 bases between the two ends.

The genes are TRBV6-1 and TRBJ1-4, with 7 bases matching TRBD1. Trimming cost V 2 bases and J 6 bases; bases outside gene matches: 6. The CDR3 contains 15 residues. Germline lookup yields CDR1 MNHNS and CDR2 SASEGT. CDR3 loop: CASSERRGQYEKLFF. DNA of the CDR3: TGTGCCAGCAGTGAAAGGAGGGGGCAATATGAAAAACTGTTTTTT.

The chain uses TRBV7-3 and TRBJ1-6; TRBD1 matches 9 bases. The J segment lost 10 bases and the V segment lost 5 bases, leaving 12 bases of the junction unmatched. The CDR3 is 16 residues long. In germline, CDR1 is SGHTA, CDR2 FQGTGA. The CDR3 loop reads CASSLNPQGARSPLHF. CDR3 sequence (DNA): TGTGCCAGCAGCCTAAACCCACAGGGGGCCAGGTCACCCCTCCACTTT.

V is TRBV5-8 and J is TRBJ2-1; D unclear. Germline V gene sequence: CDR1 SGHTS, CDR2 YDEGEE. This CDR3 spans 10 amino acids. Trimming took off 2 bases at V and 6 bases at J, with 0 bases between the two ends. The CDR3 DNA is TGTGCCAGCAGCTTCAATGAGCAGTTCTTC. Its protein is CASSFNEQFF. Full variable domain (rest looked up from reference TRBV5-8 and TRBJ2-1): EAGVTQSPTHLIKTRGQQATLRCSPISGHTSVYWYQQALGLGLQFLLWYDEGEERNRGNFPPRFSGRQFPNYSSELNVNALELEDSALYLCASSFNEQFFGPGTRLTVL.

The chain links TRBV5-1 to TRBJ2-3, with 8 bases that match TRBD2. CDR1 and CDR2 from the germline V gene are SGHRS and YFSETQ. CDR3 length equals 14 residues. With V trimmed by 0 bases and J by 4 bases, 1 base remained unmatched. The CDR3 protein is CASSLGREADTQYF. The CDR3 DNA sequence: TGCGCCAGCAGCTTGGGGCGGGAGGCAGATACGCAGTATTTT.

The CDR3 spells CAGTGNTGELFF. CDR3 DNA: TGTGCCGGGACGGGGAACACCGGGGAGCTGTTTTTT. The V and J genes are TRBV2 and TRBJ2-2, with D perhaps TRBD1 or TRBD2 (5 bases each). The germline V gene has CDR1 SNHLY and CDR2 FYNNEI. V lost 11 bases, J lost 1 base, and 8 bases lay in between. The CDR3 has 12 amino acids.

This chain uses TRBV5-4 with TRBJ1-3, with 8 bases lining up with TRBD1. Germline-derived CDR1 and CDR2 are SGHNT and YYREEE (reference sequence). V shed 4 bases and J 1 base; nucleotides not matched to a gene: 7. The CDR3 spans 16 residues. CDR3 amino acids: CASSARQGKSGNTIYF. In nucleotides, the CDR3 is TGTGCCAGCAGCGCCAGACAGGGGAAGTCTGGAAACACCATATATTTT. The full variable domain, with the rest looked up from reference TRBV5-4 and TRBJ1-3, is ETGVTQSPTHLIKTRGQQVTLRCSSQSGHNTVSWYQQALGQGPQFIFQYYREEENGRGNFPPRFSGLQFPNYSSELNVNALELDDSALYLCASSARQGKSGNTIYFGEGSWLTVV.

The sample holds a few counts of this clone. Other nucleotide sequences from this sample produce the same CDR3. The V gene is TRBV30, the J gene TRBJ1-1; D is uncertain. CDR1 and CDR2 from the germline V gene are GTSNPN and SVGIG (reference sequence). V lost 3 bases to trimming and J lost 0 bases, with 2 bases between them. The CDR3 contains 11 residues. DNA for the CDR3: TGTGCCTGGAGCCTGAACACTGAAGCTTTCTTT. This codes for CAWSLNTEAFF.

The V and J genes are TRBV4-1 and TRBJ2-3; D remains unclear. This CDR3 has 13 amino acids. Germline CDR1 and CDR2: MGHRA and YSYEKL. V lost 1 base to trimming and J lost 4 bases, with 6 bases between them. CDR3 in amino acids: CASSQGPPDTQYF. The DNA for the CDR3 is TGCGCCAGCAGCCAAGGTCCCCCAGATACGCAGTATTTT.

This chain uses TRBV28 with TRBJ1-5; 11 nucleotides match TRBD1. V lost 4 bases to trimming and J lost 7 bases; unmatched junction nucleotides: 6. This CDR3 is 15 amino acids long. Germline assignment: CDR1 MDHEN and CDR2 SYDVKM. The CDR3 sequence is CASSSGTGGSQPQHF. CDR3 sequence (DNA): TGTGCCAGCAGTTCCGGGACAGGGGGAAGCCAGCCCCAGCATTTT.

This clone was seen only once. J is TRBJ1-3 and V is TRBV27, with a weak D call TRBD1 (5 bases). The CDR3 covers 15 residues. The V gene's germline CDR1 is MNHEY and CDR2 SMNVEV (reference sequence). V lost 5 bases to trimming and J lost 3 bases, with 14 bases between them. CDR3 sequence: CASSSAGGGGNTIYF. The DNA for the CDR3 is TGTGCCAGCAGTAGCGCCGGGGGAGGTGGAAACACCATATATTTT.

The J gene is TRBJ1-1, the V gene TRBV7-9, with TRBD1 matching over 12 bases. This CDR3 has 13 residues. CDR1 is SEHNR and CDR2 is FQNEAQ in the germline V gene (reference sequence). J lost 10 bases, V lost 0 bases, and 0 bases had no gene match. The CDR3 DNA reads as TGTGCCAGCAGCTTAGCGGGACAGGGGGCAGCTTTCTTT. Amino acids: CASSLAGQGAAFF.

The chain is built from TRBV6-6 and TRBJ2-5, with D tentatively TRBD2 (6 bases). The germline V gene has CDR1 MNHNY and CDR2 SVGAGI (reference sequence). Trimming shortened V by 2 bases and J by 4 bases, and 17 bases separated the two germline ends. The CDR3 totals 16 residues. The CDR3 DNA reads TGTGCCAGCAGTTACGCGGGACCCCAAAGCGGAGAGACCCAGTACTTC. Amino acid sequence: CASSYAGPQSGETQYF.

The chain recombines TRBV15 with TRBJ2-3, with TRBD1 matching 8 bases. Losses at the gene ends were 1 base for V and 1 base for J; bases not matched to a gene: 1. From germline, CDR1 is LNHNV and CDR2 YYDKDF (reference sequence). The CDR3 loop spans 15 amino acids. CDR3 coding DNA: TGTGCCACCAGCAGAGGACAGGGGCGCACAGATACGCAGTATTTT. Translated: CATSRGQGRTDTQYF. Drawing the rest from reference TRBV15 and TRBJ2-3, the complete variable domain is DAMVIQNPRYQVTQFGKPVTLSCSQTLNHNVMYWYQQKSSQAPKLLFHYYDKDFNNEADTPDNFQSRRPNTSFCFLDIRSPGLGDTAMYLCATSRGQGRTDTQYFGPGTRLTVL.

V usage is TRBV28 and J usage is TRBJ2-7; 9 nucleotides align to TRBD1. The V gene's germline CDR1 is MDHEN and CDR2 SYDVKM. CDR3 length: 13 amino acids. After removal of 4 bases from V and 4 bases from J, the junction contained 2 bases not matched to a gene. CDR3 in amino acids: CASSWDREYEQYF. DNA for the CDR3: TGTGCCAGCAGTTGGGACAGGGAATACGAGCAGTACTTC.

This clone came up a few times. The chain has TRBV7-6 and TRBJ1-5; D gene uncertain. The CDR3 is 11 amino acids. The V and J ends lost 11 bases and 6 bases respectively, with 11 bases between them. The germline V gene has CDR1 SGHVS and CDR2 FNYEAQ. The CDR3 spells CALTAAQPQHF. Here the CDR3 DNA reads TGTGCCCTCACGGCCGCTCAGCCCCAGCATTTT.

J is TRBJ1-1 and V is TRBV11-1; D gene ambiguous. Germline CDR1 is SGHAT and CDR2 is FQDESV (reference sequence). The CDR3 extends over 11 amino acids. The V end lost 2 bases, the J end lost 8 bases, and 6 bases lay between the germline ends. CDR3 in DNA: TGTGCCAGCAGCTTAAAGACAGAAGCTTTCTTT. This translates into CASSLKTEAFF.

V and J are TRBV4-3 and TRBJ2-5; 9 bases agree with TRBD1. V was clipped by 4 bases and J by 4 bases; unmatched bases: 4. The germline gives CDR1 LGHNA, CDR2 YSLEER. The CDR3 is made up of 14 amino acids. DNA for the CDR3: TGCGCCAGCAGCCTGGGGACAGGGAGAGAGACCCAGTACTTC. Translating gives CASSLGTGRETQYF.

The CDR3 spells CAWSLGPNTGELFF. The CDR3 DNA is TGTGCCTGGAGTTTAGGGCCGAACACCGGGGAGCTGTTTTTT. The chain joins TRBV30 to TRBJ2-2, with D uncertain. The CDR3 loop spans 14 amino acids. V was cut by 2 bases and J by 0 bases, with 7 bases left in between. Germline-derived CDR1 and CDR2 are GTSNPN and SVGIG (reference sequence).